What follows are 13 T cell receptor beta chains derived from one specimen sequenced in a study of regulatory T cells in long-lasting Graves disease. Documented time point: newly diagnosed GD, antithyroid drugs for less than 3 months. Isolated PBMC RNA provided the starting material for the TCR library. CDR3 regions were amplified by Arm-PCR using iRepertoire HTBI primers to build TCR beta libraries. TCRdb reprocessed the multiplex PCR reads with MiXCR, giving one entry per CDR3 protein. The sample carries about 320,000 distinct CDR3 sequences, about a sixth recorded once. Specimen: peripheral blood mononuclear cells (PBMCs), collected at new diagnosis, from a patient treated with antithyroid drugs. Receptors were obtained from a female donor with Graves disease.

This clonotype has a count of ten or more. The chain joins TRBV28 to TRBJ1-2; no firm D call. Germline CDR1 MDHEN, CDR2 SYDVKM. V lost 2 bases and J lost 8, with 12 bases in between. CDR3 length: 13 amino acids. The CDR3 protein is CASSLTLGKGYTF. The CDR3 nucleotides are TGTGCCAGCAGTTTAACCCTAGGGAAAGGCTACACCTTC.

In this sample, this clonotype turned up many times. This sequence joins TRBV28 and TRBJ2-7, with TRBD1 matching over 8 bases. There are 14 residues in the CDR3. Trimming removed 6 bases from V and 4 bases from J; junction bases left unmatched: 8. Germline V gene data show CDR1 as MDHEN and CDR2 as SYDVKM. The CDR3 is CASSSRQGSYEQYF. Here the CDR3 DNA reads TGTGCCAGCAGCTCTCGACAGGGGTCTTACGAGCAGTACTTC.

V is TRBV2 and J is TRBJ1-5; tentatively, D is TRBD1 (6 bases). The CDR3 has 14 residues. V was trimmed by 6 bases and J by 7 bases, leaving 16 bases between them. The germline gives CDR1 SNHLY, CDR2 FYNNEI. Here the CDR3 DNA reads TGTGCCAGCAGGAACTGGGGGCAGGGGCAGCCCCAGCATTTT. Translating gives CASRNWGQGQPQHF.

Notes on this clonotype: The CDR3 does not end in the conserved phenylalanine or tryptophan, so this is likely a read error. No DNA is shown, since the ends of the CDR3 on it are uncertain; the CDR3 is the one TCRdb lists. The V gene is TRBV13, the J gene TRBJ2-3; the table's D call, TRBD2, has no DNA check behind it. Germline CDR1 is PRHDT and CDR2 is FYEKMQ (reference sequence). 17 amino acids form the CDR3, both terminal residues included. CDR3: CASSSRLAAGTTDTRYC.

The rearrangement joins TRBV27 to TRBJ1-1; D is perhaps TRBD1 (5 bases). In germline, CDR1 is MNHEY, CDR2 SMNVEV (reference sequence). The CDR3 has 15 residues. V shed 5 bases and J shed 0 bases, with 13 bases lying between them. The CDR3 nucleotides are TGTGCCAGCAGTACATACAGGAACATGAACACTGAAGCTTTCTTT. Translated, it gives CASSTYRNMNTEAFF.

This chain links TRBV29-1 with TRBJ2-7, with 7 nucleotides matching TRBD2. The germline V gene has CDR1 SQVTM and CDR2 ANQGSEA. Trimming took 7 bases from V and 2 from J; bases not matched to a gene: 5. This CDR3 comprises 12 residues. CDR3 sequence (DNA): TGCAGCGCCGGGGGAGGGACCTACGAGCAGTACTTC. Translating it yields CSAGGGTYEQYF.

This clonotype was counted at least ten times. This chain joins TRBV27 and TRBJ1-6; tentatively, D is TRBD1 (6 bases). This CDR3 spans 15 amino acids. Trimming shortened V by 7 bases and J by 9 bases, and 19 bases separated the two germline ends. The germline gives CDR1 MNHEY, CDR2 SMNVEV (reference sequence). The CDR3 sequence is CASKFLLGQSSPLHF. The CDR3 coding sequence is TGTGCCAGCAAATTTTTACTTGGACAGAGTTCACCCCTCCACTTT.

This clonotype was seen a handful of times. This chain uses TRBV28 with TRBJ1-5, with a weak D call TRBD1 (5 bases). There are 16 residues in the CDR3. The germline CDR1 and CDR2 sequences are MDHEN and SYDVKM. V lost 3 bases, J lost 3 bases, and 15 bases lay in between. The CDR3 region has the DNA TGTGCCAGCAGTTTTCCTTCCCGGGGGGACAATCAGCCCCAGCATTTT. Translated, it gives CASSFPSRGDNQPQHF. Drawing the rest from reference TRBV28 and TRBJ1-5, the complete variable domain is DVKVTQSSRYLVKRTGEKVFLECVQDMDHENMFWYRQDPGLGLRLIYFSYDVKMKEKGDIPEGYSVSREKKERFSLILESASTNQTSMYLCASSFPSRGDNQPQHFGDGTRLSIL.

The genes are TRBV6-1 and TRBJ2-2; 10 nucleotides line up with TRBD2. Looked up from germline, CDR1 is MNHNS and CDR2 is SASEGT. The ends lost 7 bases at V and 6 bases at J; junction bases unmatched: 8. The CDR3 covers 15 residues. CDR3 nucleotides: TGTGCCAGCACCCCCTGGCTAGCGGGAGCCGGGGAGCTGTTTTTT. Translated, it gives CASTPWLAGAGELFF.

The table lists this clonotype with a few counts. This could be a read error, since a much larger clone is one nucleotide away. The chain couples TRBV28 to TRBJ2-1; D not certain. The V end lost 7 bases, the J end lost 2 bases, and 15 bases lay between the germline ends. CDR1 and CDR2 (germline): MDHEN, SYDVKM. The CDR3 consists of 15 residues. The CDR3: CASNRPRRTYNEQFF. CDR3 sequence (DNA): TGTGCCAGCAATCGACCCCGCCGAACCTACAATGAGCAGTTCTTC. The variable domain in full, with the rest retrieved from reference TRBV28 and TRBJ2-1, is DVKVTQSSRYLVKRTGEKVFLECVQDMDHENMFWYRQDPGLGLRLIYFSYDVKMKEKGDIPEGYSVSREKKERFSLILESASTNQTSMYLCASNRPRRTYNEQFFGPGTRLTVL.

With respect to this clonotype: One base away lies a much larger clone, so this may be a sequencing read error. The CDR3 carries no conserved terminal phenylalanine or tryptophan, so it likely arises from a read error. The chain combines TRBV12-3 or TRBV12-4 with TRBJ1-1; no clear D. V was shortened by 7 bases and J by 0 bases, with 6 bases between the two germline ends. This CDR3 has 12 amino acids. DNA of the CDR3: TGTGCCAGCACCGTAATGAACACTGAAGCTTTCCTT. Translated: CASTVMNTEAFL.

This clonotype has a count of ten or more. This chain uses TRBV11-2 with TRBJ2-7; D uncertain. Trimming removed 0 bases from V and 2 bases from J, with 11 bases in between. The CDR3 has 15 residues. Germline V gives CDR1 SGHAT, CDR2 FQNNGV. The CDR3 is CASSLDPGGTYEQYF. The CDR3 coding sequence is TGTGCCAGCAGCTTAGATCCGGGTGGAACCTACGAGCAGTACTTC.

This clonotype was counted many times. The chain combines TRBV5-1 with TRBJ2-7, with 11 nucleotides matching TRBD2. V was pared by 3 bases and J by 3 bases, with 5 bases of the junction left unmatched. The CDR3 length is 15 residues. Germline-derived CDR1 and CDR2 are SGHRS and YFSETQ. In DNA, the CDR3 is TGCGCCAGCAGCTCCACCACTAGCGGGGGCTACGAGCAGTACTTC. This encodes CASSSTTSGGYEQYF.